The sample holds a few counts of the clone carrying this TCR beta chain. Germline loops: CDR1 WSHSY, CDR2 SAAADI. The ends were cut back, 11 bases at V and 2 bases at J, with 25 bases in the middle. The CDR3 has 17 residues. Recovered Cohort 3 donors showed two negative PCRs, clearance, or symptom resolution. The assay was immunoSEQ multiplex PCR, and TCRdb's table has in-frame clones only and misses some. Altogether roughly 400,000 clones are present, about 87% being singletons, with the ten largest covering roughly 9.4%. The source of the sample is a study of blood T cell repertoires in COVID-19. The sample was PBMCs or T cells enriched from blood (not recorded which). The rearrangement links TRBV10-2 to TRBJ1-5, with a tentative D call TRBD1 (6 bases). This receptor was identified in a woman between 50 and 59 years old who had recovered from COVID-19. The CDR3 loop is CAGQFGLWIRGNQPQHF. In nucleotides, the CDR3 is TGCGCCGGACAGTTTGGGCTCTGGATTCGGGGCAATCAGCCCCAGCATTTT.